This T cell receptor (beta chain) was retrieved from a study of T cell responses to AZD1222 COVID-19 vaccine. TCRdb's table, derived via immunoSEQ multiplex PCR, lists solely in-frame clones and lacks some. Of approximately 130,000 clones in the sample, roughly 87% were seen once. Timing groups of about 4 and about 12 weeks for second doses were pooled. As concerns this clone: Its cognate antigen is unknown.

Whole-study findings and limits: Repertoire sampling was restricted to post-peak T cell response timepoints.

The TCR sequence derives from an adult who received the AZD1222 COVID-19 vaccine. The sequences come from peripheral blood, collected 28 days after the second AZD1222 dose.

CDR3 loop: CASSFPSARQFF. The CDR3 DNA reads as TGTGCCAGCAGCTTCCCTAGCGCTAGGCAGTTCTTC. The chain combines TRBV7-9 with TRBJ2-1; tentative D call: TRBD2 (6 bases). Germline CDR1 reads SEHNR; CDR2 reads FQNEAQ (reference sequence). V dropped 3 bases and J dropped 12 bases, with 12 bases sitting between them. The length of the CDR3 is 12 residues.